This section outlines one TCR beta chain sequence together with its context. What this receptor recognizes is not known. Base qualities are not recorded, but no much larger clone differs from it by a single base. The data belong to a study of T cell changes during pregnancy in multiple sclerosis (dated by TCRdb to the late 2010s). Regarding the study in general: Changes in the T cell repertoire over the course of pregnancy were examined in this study in women with multiple sclerosis.

V is pared back by 1 base and J by 3 bases, with 6 bases lying between the germline termini. CDR1 and CDR2, per the germline V gene (reference sequence), are LNHDA and SQIVND. The CDR3 contains 14 residues, cysteine and phenylalanine counted. Of all the DNA, just the CDR3 is kept, 42 bases in frame from base 1. The protocol used for the library was the immunoSEQ multiplex PCR assay. As stored in TCRdb, this immuneACCESS dataset retains in-frame rearrangements with V and J assigned. A fraction of the clones does not appear; measured against another copy, unresolved V genes explain less than half of the discrepancy, and the remainder lacks a known reason. This sample gives 85,000 to 100,000 clones in total; approximately 95% of them show up just once. The top ten clonotypes cover over 0.85% of the sample.

The chain couples TRBV19 to TRBJ2-2; the D gene is perhaps TRBD1, on 5 matching bases. The sequences come from peripheral blood, collected after pregnancy. This sequence was found in a female donor with multiple sclerosis, enrolled in a pregnancy study. The nucleotide sequence is TGTGCCAGTAGTATAGCGACAGACACCGGGGAGCTGTTTTTT. This translates into CASSIATDTGELFF.